The rows below give T cell receptor beta chains drawn from one sample of a study of tumor-infiltrating lymphocytes in primary liver carcinoma. MiXCR, applied by TCRdb to the multiplex PCR reads, yields one record per CDR3 protein. The sample has approximately 110,000 distinct CDR3 sequences, approximately 64% seen once. Sequences were obtained from liver tumor tissue from sampling region 3. The receptors here all came from a woman in her sixties with primary liver carcinoma and hepatitis B virus infection. The CDR3 runs from the conserved cysteine through the conserved F or W. Each record gives: J gene, V gene, clone size, D gene, CDR3 DNA, CDR3 protein. D genes are given only for firm matches. Clone size is stated in some rows and not others, as once, few, many or a class when expanded.

TRBJ2-1,TRBV11-3,-,-,TGTGCCAGCAGTTTGCAGGGGAACATTCAGTTCTTC,CASSLQGNIQFF
TRBJ2-1,TRBV28,few,-,TGTGCCAGCAGTTTCTCATTAGCGGCTCGTTACAATGAGCAGTTCTTC,CASSFSLAARYNEQFF
TRBJ1-1,TRBV4-1,many,-,TGCGCCAGCGGCCTAGTGGGGTCGAACACTGAAGCTTTCTTT,CASGLVGSNTEAFF
TRBJ1-1,TRBV28,-,TRBD1,TGTGTCAGCAGTCCACATCAGGGACAGCACACTGAAGCTTTCTTT,CVSSPHQGQHTEAFF
TRBJ2-1,TRBV6-1,-,TRBD1,TGTGTCAGCAATGGGGACAGGGAAAGGGATGAGCAGTTCTTC,CVSNGDRERDEQFF
TRBJ2-1,TRBV20-1,-,TRBD2,TGCAGTGCTAGCACTAGCGAGTTCGGAGGGTCCTACAATGAGCAGTTCTTC,CSASTSEFGGSYNEQFF
TRBJ2-7,TRBV5-1,-,TRBD2,TGCGCCAGCAGCAGGACCTCTAGCGGGAGTGTCTACGAGCAGTACTTC,CASSRTSSGSVYEQYF
TRBJ2-3,TRBV11-2,-,-,TGTTCCAGTAGCTTAGATCGAGGAGATACGCAGTGTTTT,CSSSLDRGDTQCF
TRBJ1-5,TRBV28,few,-,TGTGCCAGCAGGATACGAGGCAGGGATAGCAATCAGCCCCAGCATTTT,CASRIRGRDSNQPQHF
TRBJ1-5,TRBV6-6,many,TRBD1,TGTGCCAGCAGTTACTCGACAGGGGGCGCGAGGGAAGATCAGCCCCAGCATTTT,CASSYSTGGAREDQPQHF
TRBJ2-5,TRBV28,-,TRBD1,TGTGCCAGCAGTTACCCGGGACAGGGGGGGGAAGAGACCCAGTACTTC,CASSYPGQGGEETQYF
TRBJ2-7,TRBV12-3/TRBV12-4,-,-,TGTACCATCAGAGACTCCAACTCCTACGAGCAGTACTTC,CTIRDSNSYEQYF
TRBJ2-3,TRBV5-1,few,TRBD2,TGCGTCAGCAGCTTGGAACTAGCGGGAGCAGATACGCAGTATTTT,CVSSLELAGADTQYF
TRBJ2-1,TRBV11-2,medium-sized,-,TGTGCCAGCAGCTTAGAGGGGAGTCTCCTCAATGAGCAGTTCTTC,CASSLEGSLLNEQFF
TRBJ2-3,TRBV6-6,many,-,TGTGCCAGCAGGCCCGGGGCCACAGATACGCAGTATTTT,CASRPGATDTQYF
TRBJ2-1,TRBV9,-,TRBD2,TGTGCCAGCAGCGCTCGGACTAGTGAGCACAATGAGCAGTTCTTC,CASSARTSEHNEQFF
TRBJ2-2,TRBV10-2,few,-,TGCGCCAGCAGTGAGTCGAAGAACTCCGGGGAGCTGTTTTTT,CASSESKNSGELFF
TRBJ2-5,TRBV7-3,many,TRBD2,TGTGCCAGCAGCTCGGCGGGAGGATTCCAAGAGACCCAGTACTTC,CASSSAGGFQETQYF
TRBJ2-4,TRBV11-2,-,-,TGTGCCAGTAGCTTAGATGGCTGGGGGCGCAACATTCAGTACTTC,CASSLDGWGRNIQYF
TRBJ1-6,TRBV6-5,-,-,TGTTCCAGCAGTCTTACCGGGACATGGAATTCACCCCTCCACTTT,CSSSLTGTWNSPLHF
TRBJ2-1,TRBV5-6,many,-,TGTGCCAGCAGCTCGGACGGGCGCTCCTACAATGAGCAGTTCTTC,CASSSDGRSYNEQFF
TRBJ2-6,TRBV29-1,-,-,TGCAGCGTTGATGCCTGCTCTGAGGCCGACGTCCTGACTTTC,CSVDACSEADVLTF
TRBJ1-2,TRBV4-2,-,-,TGTGCCAGCAGCCACGACGTCGGATCCTATGGCTACACATTC,CASSHDVGSYGYTF
TRBJ2-1,TRBV11-1,-,TRBD2,TGTGGCAGCAGCTTAGACGGGGGGTGGGGAAAACAGTTCTTC,CGSSLDGGWGKQFF
TRBJ2-5,TRBV14,-,TRBD1,TGTGCCAGCAACCAATGGATCGATTTCCGGACAGGGGGCGAGGAGACCCAGTACTTC,CASNQWIDFRTGGEETQYF
TRBJ2-7,TRBV12-3/TRBV12-4,-,-,TGTGCCAGCAGGTTCAGACTGGATTCCTATGAGCAGTACTTC,CASRFRLDSYEQYF
TRBJ2-2,TRBV11-2,-,-,TGTACCAGCAGCTTAGTCATGGGGCTCGCCGGGGAGCTGTTTTTT,CTSSLVMGLAGELFF
TRBJ1-1,TRBV29-1,-,TRBD1,TGCAGCGTCCTAGGGGGCTCTGGGAGTACTGAAGCTTTATTT,CSVLGGSGSTEALF
TRBJ2-7,TRBV11-2,-,-,TGTGCCAGCAACATTACCTCCGGGACCTATGAGCAGTACTTC,CASNITSGTYEQYF
TRBJ2-7,TRBV5-5,once,TRBD1,TGTGCCAGCAGCCCCAGGACAGGAGGAGCCTCCTACGAGCACTATTTC,CASSPRTGGASYEHYF
TRBJ2-7,TRBV18,-,TRBD1,TGTGCCAGCTCAATGAACAGGGGGAGTTACGAGCAGTACTTC,CASSMNRGSYEQYF
TRBJ1-5,TRBV20-1,-,-,TGCAGTGCTCGACAGGAGACTAGCAATCAGCCCCAGCATTTT,CSARQETSNQPQHF
TRBJ2-5,TRBV11-3,-,-,TGTGCAAGCAGCCTAGTCGGTCAAGGGACCCAGTACTTC,CASSLVGQGTQYF
TRBJ1-2,TRBV9,once,-,TGTGCCAGCAAGGGGGACGGAGAGATAAACTATGGCTACACCTTC,CASKGDGEINYGYTF
TRBJ1-2,TRBV11-2,-,-,TGTGCCAGCACACGTTCGTGGGGGGGAAGCAGTGGCTACACGTTC,CASTRSWGGSSGYTF
TRBJ2-5,TRBV30,-,-,TGTGCCTGGAGTGCATTGACAGAGACCCGGTACTTC,CAWSALTETRYF
TRBJ2-4,TRBV20-1,-,TRBD2,TGCAGTGCTAGAAATAGCGGGAGGGCGATTCAGTACTTC,CSARNSGRAIQYF
TRBJ2-2,TRBV28,-,TRBD2,TGTGCCAGCGGCTTACTAGCGAGGAACACCGGGGAGCTGTTTTTT,CASGLLARNTGELFF
TRBJ2-1,TRBV12-3/TRBV12-4,-,TRBD2,TGTGTCAGCAGTCCCGTAGGGGCGGGGGATCCAACACATTACAATGAGCAGTTCTTC,CVSSPVGAGDPTHYNEQFF
TRBJ2-2,TRBV28,few,-,TGTGCCAGCAGCCTTGGGGCAGGGGGGTGGACCGGGGAGCTGTTTTTT,CASSLGAGGWTGELFF